The present TCR beta chain was sequenced within a study of blood T cell repertoires in COVID-19. About the study: PBMCs, B-cell-depleted T cells, or T cells provided the cDNA or gDNA that made up the material.

Original handling: Amplification of reference gene primers provided the estimated nucleated cell counts. The repertoire was sequenced with immunoSEQ multiplex PCR; TCRdb's copy has only in-frame clones and lacks some. D and trimming come from the DNA, and the V and J calls and clone size come from that table. Among a few hundred thousand clones listed, around 87% were seen once. The age range of participants was 18 to 89 years, with residence in about two dozen US areas. Clinical histories supplied by participants themselves formed the basis of cohort assignment. From germline, CDR1 is SGHRS and CDR2 YFSETQ. This CDR3 region has 15 residues. V was shortened by 1 base and J by 5 bases, with 15 bases between the two germline ends.

The chain couples TRBV5-1 to TRBJ2-5; D is possibly TRBD2 (6 bases). The TCR originated in a middle-aged man in a cohort exposed to, infected with or recovered from COVID-19 (not recorded which). The sequencing input was PBMCs or T cells enriched from blood (not recorded which). CDR3 protein: CASSLSALAGETQYF. For the CDR3, the DNA is TGCGCCAGCAGCTTGTCGGCACTAGCAGGGGAGACCCAGTACTTC.